This entry lists 20 T cell receptor beta chains sequenced from one sample in a study of vaccination effects on CD4 cells after COVID-19. Libraries were prepared by immunoSEQ multiplex PCR; TCRdb keeps only in-frame clonotypes and omits some of them. The table lists tens of thousands of clones, around 70% of them singletons, with 5% in the top ten. Sequencing was preceded by expansion of antigen-specific CD4+ T cells with viral peptide pools in the ViraFEST assay. Isolation of CD4+ T cells took place after around 10 days of culture. Sometime from March through December 2020, the person acquired a SARS-CoV-2 infection that PCR confirmed. No cognate antigen is known for these TCRs. Specimen: CD4+ T cells from PBMCs cultured with HIV peptides, collected before COVID-19 vaccination. Subset: HIV-1 Nef peptide pool negative control/reference culture. These receptors originate from a human donor who had a prior SARS-CoV-2 infection.

The chain joins TRBV7-2 to TRBJ2-7; 7 bases agree with TRBD2. The CDR3 sequence is 12 residues long. Trimming removed 4 bases from V and 7 bases from J; junction bases left unmatched: 4. Germline V gene data show CDR1 as SGHTA and CDR2 as FQGNSA. In DNA, the CDR3 is TGTGCCAGCAGCTCCGGGGGGTGGGAGCAGTACTTC. Protein product: CASSSGGWEQYF.

The chain employs TRBV3-1 (or the pseudogene TRBV3-2) and TRBJ2-3; 9 positions agree with TRBD2. Per the germline V gene, CDR1 is LGHDT and CDR2 is YNNKEL (reference sequence). The CDR3 extends over 14 amino acids. V lost 3 bases to trimming and J lost 4 bases; unmatched junction nucleotides: 2. CDR3 DNA sequence: TGTGCCAGCAGCCAGCGGGAGGGCGCAGATACGCAGTATTTT. The encoded protein is CASSQREGADTQYF.

The chain employs TRBV6-5 and TRBJ1-2, with D unclear. Germline V gives CDR1 MNHEY, CDR2 SVGAGI. CDR3 size: 14 residues. V was cut by 2 bases and J by 8 bases, with 15 bases left in between. The CDR3: CASSYGPGLGGYTF. DNA for the CDR3: TGTGCCAGCAGTTACGGGCCGGGCTTGGGCGGCTACACCTTC.

The V call is TRBV2, the J call TRBJ2-7; 7 nucleotides agree with TRBD2. Germline lookup yields CDR1 SNHLY and CDR2 FYNNEI. The CDR3 is 14 amino acids. The V gene end was trimmed by 6 bases and the J gene end by 3 bases; junction bases not matched to a gene: 8. CDR3 in amino acids: CASSSGLSYYEQYF. CDR3 nucleotide sequence: TGTGCCAGCAGCTCGGGACTATCCTACTACGAGCAGTACTTC.

The table lists this clone with a few counts. J is TRBJ2-3 and V is TRBV5-4, with TRBD2 matching over 9 bases. The CDR3 is 16 residues long. In germline, CDR1 is SGHNT, CDR2 YYREEE (reference sequence). Unmatched junction bases numbered 6, after V lost 4 bases and J lost 0 bases. The chain's CDR3 is CASSPTSGPSTDTQYF. CDR3 nucleotide sequence: TGTGCCAGCAGCCCGACTAGCGGCCCTAGCACAGATACGCAGTATTTT. Filled out from reference TRBV5-4 and TRBJ2-3, the complete variable domain reads ETGVTQSPTHLIKTRGQQVTLRCSSQSGHNTVSWYQQALGQGPQFIFQYYREEENGRGNFPPRFSGLQFPNYSSELNVNALELDDSALYLCASSPTSGPSTDTQYFGPGTRLTVL.

This chain joins TRBV2 and TRBJ2-7, with 7 bases lining up with TRBD2. This CDR3 region has 16 residues. Germline values: CDR1 SNHLY, CDR2 FYNNEI. V lost 10 bases to trimming and J lost 0 bases; unmatched junction nucleotides: 15. CDR3 in amino acids: CATKSGRLAASYEQYF. DNA for the CDR3: TGTGCCACCAAATCCGGGAGGCTAGCGGCCTCCTACGAGCAGTACTTC.

This sequence joins TRBV7-8 and TRBJ2-7, with TRBD2 identical over 8 bases. After removal of 4 bases from V and 3 bases from J, the junction contained 5 bases not matched to a gene. The CDR3 contains 14 residues. The V gene's germline CDR1 is SGHVS and CDR2 FQNEAQ. CDR3 DNA: TGTGCCAGCAGCTCTGGACTAGCCATCTACGAGCAGTACTTC. Its protein product is CASSSGLAIYEQYF.

V and J are TRBV5-1 and TRBJ2-2, with 12 nucleotides matching TRBD2. Trimming at V came to 3 bases and at J to 4 bases, leaving 1 base not matched to a gene. This CDR3 has 15 residues. Germline lookup yields CDR1 SGHRS and CDR2 YFSETQ. Written as DNA, the CDR3 is TGCGCCAGCAGCTCTAGCGGGAGGGCCACCGGGGAGCTGTTTTTT. This codes for CASSSSGRATGELFF.

This clone was seen more than once but under ten times. The genes are TRBV3-1 (or the pseudogene TRBV3-2) and TRBJ1-3; D not certain. V shed 6 bases and J shed 4 bases, with 10 bases lying between them. Germline values: CDR1 LGHDT, CDR2 YNNKEL (reference sequence). The CDR3 consists of 13 residues. The CDR3 loop reads CASSSSSGNTIYF. The DNA for the CDR3 is TGTGCCAGCAGTAGTAGTTCCGGAAACACCATATATTTT.

The V call is TRBV24-1, the J call TRBJ2-7, with D perhaps TRBD2 (5 bases). The V end was cut by 3 bases, the J end by 1 base, with 12 bases between. The CDR3 loop spans 15 amino acids. Germline V gives CDR1 KGHDR, CDR2 SFDVKD. The CDR3 bases are TGTGCCACCAGTGATCCCGGGGATAAATCCTACGAGCAGTACTTC. This codes for CATSDPGDKSYEQYF.

This chain connects TRBV11-1 to TRBJ2-1; D is uncertain. In germline, CDR1 is SGHAT, CDR2 FQDESV (reference sequence). The germline V and J ends were trimmed by 5 bases and 8 bases, with 10 bases remaining between them. This CDR3 contains 12 residues. The CDR3 region is CASSHSNDEQFF. For the CDR3, the DNA is TGTGCCAGCAGCCATAGTAACGATGAGCAGTTCTTC.

The CDR3 protein is CASSQGGWGRREKLFF. In DNA form, the CDR3 reads TGTGCCAGCAGCCAAGGGGGGTGGGGGCGCCGGGAAAAACTGTTTTTT. The chain carries TRBV3-1 (or the pseudogene TRBV3-2) and TRBJ1-4; tentatively, D is TRBD1 (6 bases). This CDR3 has 16 amino acids. Germline assignment: CDR1 LGHDT and CDR2 YNNKEL (reference sequence). Trimming pared 1 base from V and 8 bases from J, leaving 17 bases between.

There are a few counts of this clone. The chain's CDR3 is CASSLSSYEQYF. Here the CDR3 DNA reads TGTGCCAGCAGTTTAAGTTCTTACGAGCAGTACTTC. The chain links TRBV28 to TRBJ2-7; D gene uncertain. The ends were cut back, 2 bases at V and 4 bases at J, with 6 bases in the middle. Germline assignment: CDR1 MDHEN and CDR2 SYDVKM. The CDR3 sequence is 12 residues long.

The rearrangement joins TRBV6-1 to TRBJ2-7, with D unclear. The CDR3 totals 14 residues. The germline V and J ends were trimmed by 2 bases and 2 bases, with 10 bases remaining between them. Germline CDR1 is MNHNS and CDR2 is SASEGT. CDR3 nucleotide sequence: TGTGCCAGCAGTGAAATGACTTCGGCCTACGAGCAGTACTTC. Residues: CASSEMTSAYEQYF.

This clone was detected a few times. This chain joins TRBV3-1 (or the pseudogene TRBV3-2) and TRBJ2-3, with D possibly matching TRBD1 (5 bases). Per germline, CDR1 LGHDT and CDR2 YNNKEL (reference sequence). The CDR3 has 16 residues. Trimming cost V 1 base and J 1 base, with 12 bases left between them. CDR3 sequence: CASSQGQGFRTDTQYF. CDR3 DNA sequence: TGTGCCAGCAGCCAAGGCCAGGGCTTCCGCACAGATACGCAGTATTTT.

This clone appeared a few times. V gene TRBV7-3 combines with J gene TRBJ2-2; D ambiguous. CDR3 length: 11 amino acids. From germline, CDR1 is SGHTA and CDR2 FQGTGA. The V end was cut by 5 bases, the J end by 6 bases, with 4 bases between. The CDR3 protein is CASSESGELFF. CDR3 nucleotides: TGTGCCAGCAGCGAGTCCGGGGAGCTGTTTTTT.

This rearrangement joins TRBV11-2 to TRBJ1-1; D uncertain. This CDR3 has 13 residues. Germline lookup yields CDR1 SGHAT and CDR2 FQNNGV. V was cut by 3 bases and J by 1 base, with 6 bases left in between. The CDR3 DNA sequence: TGTGCCAGCAGCTTTTCCCAGAACACTGAAGCTTTCTTT. It encodes CASSFSQNTEAFF.

The chain employs TRBV5-6 and TRBJ2-7, with D unresolved. V shed 1 base and J shed 2 bases, with 4 bases lying between them. Germline assignment: CDR1 SGHDT and CDR2 YYEEEE. This CDR3 region has 12 residues. This CDR3 is CASSLPAYEQYF. Here the CDR3 DNA reads TGTGCCAGCAGCTTGCCAGCCTACGAGCAGTACTTC. The full variable domain, its missing parts supplied by reference TRBV5-6 and TRBJ2-7, is DAGVTQSPTHLIKTRGQQVTLRCSPKSGHDTVSWYQQALGQGPQFIFQYYEEEERQRGNFPDRFSGHQFPNYSSELNVNALLLGDSALYLCASSLPAYEQYFGPGTRLTVT.

This clone showed up just a few times. V is TRBV2 and J is TRBJ2-1; tentative D call: TRBD1 (5 bases). Germline V gene data show CDR1 as SNHLY and CDR2 as FYNNEI. Trimming took 4 bases from V and 6 from J, leaving 13 bases between them. This CDR3 spans 14 amino acids. The CDR3 spells CASSGGGAPNEQFF. DNA of the CDR3: TGTGCCAGCAGTGGTGGTGGGGCACCCAATGAGCAGTTCTTC.

The chain combines TRBV6-6 with TRBJ2-7; D is possibly TRBD2 (7 bases). Germline CDR1 MNHNY, CDR2 SVGAGI (reference sequence). The CDR3 has 18 residues. V lost 5 bases and J lost 4, with 27 bases in between. The CDR3 is CASSQFGGQATQSYEQYF. In DNA form, the CDR3 reads TGTGCCAGCAGTCAGTTCGGGGGGCAGGCAACTCAGTCGTACGAGCAGTACTTC.